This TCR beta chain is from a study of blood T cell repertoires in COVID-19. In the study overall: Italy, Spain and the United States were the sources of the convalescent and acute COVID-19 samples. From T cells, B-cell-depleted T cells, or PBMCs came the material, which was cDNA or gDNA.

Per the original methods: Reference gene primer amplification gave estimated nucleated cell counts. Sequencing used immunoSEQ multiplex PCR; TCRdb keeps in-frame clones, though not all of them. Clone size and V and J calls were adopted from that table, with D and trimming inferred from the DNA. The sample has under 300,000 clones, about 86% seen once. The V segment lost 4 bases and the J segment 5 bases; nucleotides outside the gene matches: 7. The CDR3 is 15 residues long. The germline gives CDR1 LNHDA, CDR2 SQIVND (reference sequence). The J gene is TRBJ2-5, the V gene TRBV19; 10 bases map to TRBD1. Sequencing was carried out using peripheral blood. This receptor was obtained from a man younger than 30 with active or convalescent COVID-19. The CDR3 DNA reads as TGTGCCAGTAGTACTAGACAGGGGGCGTCGGAGACCCAGTACTTC. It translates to CASSTRQGASETQYF.